A single sample gave rise to the 18 T cell receptor beta chains below, sequenced in a study of chemoradiotherapy in HPV16-positive cancers. Profiled with immunoSEQ multiplex PCR; TCRdb holds only in-frame clones, not every one. There are 20,000 to 25,000 clones in the sample; around nine tenths occur only once, and about 5.6% lies in the top ten. Material: blood, obtained from a patient who underwent chemoradiotherapy. All receptors derive from a human donor with HPV-associated anogenital cancer.

This chain connects TRBV29-1 to TRBJ2-7, with D tentatively TRBD2 (5 bases). The V and J ends lost 4 bases and 7 bases respectively, with 14 bases between them. CDR3 length equals 12 residues. Germline V gene sequence: CDR1 SQVTM, CDR2 ANQGSEA. CDR3 DNA sequence: TGCAGCGTTGTTAAGTCCCGGGGAGAGCAGTACTTC. Protein product: CSVVKSRGEQYF.

The V gene is TRBV5-1, the J gene TRBJ2-3; 9 bases match TRBD2. Germline CDR1 SGHRS, CDR2 YFSETQ. Trimming cost V 4 bases and J 5 bases; bases outside gene matches: 20. The CDR3 has 19 amino acids. The CDR3 nucleotides read TGCGCCAGCAGCCGAGACACAACTTTTGCGGGGGGGCCGCAAGATACGCAGTATTTT. Its translation: CASSRDTTFAGGPQDTQYF.

The chain combines TRBV19 with TRBJ2-2, with no clear D. CDR3 length equals 15 residues. CDR1 LNHDA and CDR2 SQIVND come from the germline V gene (reference sequence). V lost 1 base, J lost 4 bases, and 10 bases lay in between. CDR3 region: CASSIGVRITGELFF. As DNA, the CDR3 is TGTGCCAGTAGTATAGGTGTGCGGATCACCGGGGAGCTGTTTTTT.

The V call is TRBV19, the J call TRBJ1-1, with a tentative D call TRBD1 (6 bases). Trimming left V 4 bases short and J 4 bases short, with 10 bases between. The CDR3 is 13 amino acids. From germline, CDR1 is LNHDA and CDR2 SQIVND (reference sequence). Here the CDR3 reads CASSTAGATEAFF. CDR3 DNA sequence: TGTGCCAGTAGTACAGCAGGGGCCACTGAAGCTTTCTTT.

V and J are TRBV28 and TRBJ1-4, with no clear D. Trimming took off 1 base at V and 8 bases at J, with 14 bases between the two ends. Germline CDR1 and CDR2: MDHEN and SYDVKM. The length of the CDR3 is 15 residues. Here the CDR3 DNA reads TGTGCCAGCAGTTTATCCAGGAGGGTGGGGGAAAAACTGTTTTTT. Its protein is CASSLSRRVGEKLFF.

The rearrangement uses TRBV14 and TRBJ1-3; D is possibly TRBD1 (5 bases). This CDR3 spans 14 amino acids. The ends were cut back, 1 base at V and 8 bases at J, with 12 bases in the middle. CDR1 is SGHDN and CDR2 is FVKESK in the germline V gene. The CDR3 reads CASSQVGGSDTIYF. The CDR3 DNA sequence: TGTGCCAGCAGCCAAGTGGGGGGTTCGGACACCATATATTTT.

The chain employs TRBV11-1 and TRBJ2-7, with unresolved D. Trimming left V 3 bases short and J 0 bases short, with 9 bases between. Germline V gene sequence: CDR1 SGHAT, CDR2 FQDESV (reference sequence). The CDR3 consists of 14 residues. In DNA form, the CDR3 reads TGTGCCAGCAGCTTGAGGCTATCCTCCTACGAGCAGTACTTC. This gives the protein CASSLRLSSYEQYF.

The chain couples TRBV7-3 to TRBJ2-5; no firm D call. CDR1 is SGHTA and CDR2 is FQGTGA in the germline V gene. The CDR3 runs 13 residues. V lost 5 bases and J lost 3, with 10 bases in between. CDR3 bases: TGTGCCAGCAGCCTACACGCGAAAGAGACCCAGTACTTC. Encoded protein: CASSLHAKETQYF.

V usage is TRBV6-1 and J usage is TRBJ2-1, with D perhaps given as TRBD1 or TRBD2 (5 bases each). The V gene's germline CDR1 is MNHNS and CDR2 SASEGT. The CDR3 sequence is 15 residues long. V was trimmed by 6 bases and J by 3 bases, leaving 15 bases between them. The chain's CDR3 is CASRSPGPHYNEQFF. CDR3 DNA: TGTGCCAGCAGATCGCCGGGACCGCACTACAATGAGCAGTTCTTC.

The chain joins TRBV19 to TRBJ1-2; TRBD1 agrees at 11 bases. Germline assignment: CDR1 LNHDA and CDR2 SQIVND (reference sequence). The CDR3 loop spans 15 amino acids. Unmatched junction bases numbered 10, after V lost 6 bases and J lost 7 bases. The CDR3 loop reads CASRTNLGTGGGYTF. The CDR3 nucleotides are TGTGCCAGTAGGACCAACCTCGGGACAGGGGGTGGCTACACCTTC.

This chain links TRBV6-6 with TRBJ2-1; no clear D. The V end was cut by 8 bases, the J end by 4 bases, with 15 bases between. Germline V gives CDR1 MNHNY, CDR2 SVGAGI (reference sequence). The CDR3 is 14 residues long. This chain's CDR3 is CASYYSSVYNEQFF. CDR3 DNA: TGTGCCAGCTATTATTCATCTGTGTACAATGAGCAGTTCTTC.

The CDR3 reads CASIGGRTGGRNTEAFF. The CDR3 DNA reads TGTGCCAGCATCGGAGGAAGGACAGGGGGAAGGAACACTGAAGCTTTCTTT. The chain is built from TRBV2 and TRBJ1-1; 10 nucleotides match TRBD1. The CDR3 runs 17 residues. Germline assignment: CDR1 SNHLY and CDR2 FYNNEI. V shed 7 bases and J 1 base; nucleotides not matched to a gene: 12.

This rearrangement joins TRBV5-1 to TRBJ2-3; weak D call: TRBD1 (6 bases). The CDR3 loop spans 14 amino acids. Trimming pared 3 bases from V and 2 bases from J, leaving 10 bases between. Germline-derived CDR1 and CDR2 are SGHRS and YFSETQ. Here the CDR3 DNA reads TGCGCCAGCAGCTCGGGACATTACACAGATACGCAGTATTTT. It codes for CASSSGHYTDTQYF.

This rearrangement joins TRBV29-1 to TRBJ1-1; D ambiguous. The germline CDR1 and CDR2 sequences are SQVTM and ANQGSEA. The CDR3 spans 10 residues. V dropped 4 bases and J dropped 11 bases, with 11 bases sitting between them. The CDR3 loop is CSVVSSGAFF. CDR3 nucleotide sequence: TGCAGCGTTGTAAGTTCGGGGGCTTTCTTT. Full variable domain (outside the CDR3, taken from reference TRBV29-1 and TRBJ1-1): SAVISQKPSRDICQRGTSLTIQCQVDSQVTMMFWYRQQPGQSLTLIATANQGSEATYESGFVIDKFPISRPNLTFSTLTVSNMSPEDSSIYLCSVVSSGAFFGQGTRLTVV.

This chain links TRBV9 with TRBJ2-2, with 9 bases identical to TRBD1. This CDR3 has 14 residues. CDR1 and CDR2 from the germline V gene are SGDLS and YYNGEE. V lost 5 bases and J lost 5; bases outside the gene matches: 4. The CDR3 DNA sequence: TGTGCCAGCAGACAAGGGACAGGGACCGGGGAGCTGTTTTTT. Encoded protein: CASRQGTGTGELFF.

This clone was counted once. The chain recombines TRBV5-1 with TRBJ2-4; D assignment may be TRBD1 or TRBD2 (5 bases each). Germline CDR1 SGHRS, CDR2 YFSETQ. The ends were cut back, 4 bases at V and 7 bases at J, with 9 bases in the middle. This CDR3 is built from 12 residues. The CDR3 nucleotides read TGCGCCAGCAGCCGGGACGGGAACATTCAGTACTTC. Amino acids: CASSRDGNIQYF.

V is TRBV28 and J is TRBJ1-3; D is unclear. Germline CDR1 and CDR2: MDHEN and SYDVKM. The ends were cut back, 4 bases at V and 2 bases at J, with 12 bases in the middle. The CDR3 has 15 residues. The CDR3 nucleotides read TGTGCCAGCAGTTCCGGATCTATCACTGGAAACACCATATATTTT. Its translation is CASSSGSITGNTIYF.

The gene calls are TRBV5-4 and TRBJ1-2; 9 nucleotides match TRBD1. This CDR3 comprises 16 residues. Germline V gene data show CDR1 as SGHNT and CDR2 as YYREEE (reference sequence). Trimming at V came to 0 bases and at J to 1 base, leaving 4 bases not matched to a gene. The DNA for the CDR3 is TGTGCCAGCAGCTTGGCGGGGACAGGGAGTAACTATGGCTACACCTTC. This sequence encodes CASSLAGTGSNYGYTF.